This T cell receptor beta chain was sequenced for a study of T cells in Graves' hyperthyroidism and ophthalmopathy. Points from the study as a whole: Ophthalmopathy was separated from stable hyperthyroidism by a 13 V-J model.

Graves' hyperthyroidism qualified as stable when ophthalmopathy did not progress within 18 months. On the basis of clinical symptoms, serum thyroxine and TRAb, thyroid ultrasound and orbital computed tomography, diagnoses were made. This clonotype was recorded at least ten times. Antigen unknown. Germline loops: CDR1 SNHLY, CDR2 FYNNEI. J gave up 3 bases and V 6 bases, and 16 bases lay outside the gene matches. This CDR3 is built from 18 residues. Amplified TCR beta CDR3 regions derived from RNA transcripts. The study used the HTBI primer set for a first-round RT-PCR of the TCR CDR3. TCRdb ran MiXCR on the multiplex PCR reads and lists one entry per CDR3 protein. Altogether more than 600,000 distinct CDR3 sequences are present, less than 20% being singletons, with the ten largest covering 8.4%.

The J gene is TRBJ1-5, the V gene TRBV2, with 8 bases matching TRBD1. What was sequenced was blood. The sequence came from a man aged 18 to 29 with Graves' hyperthyroidism. CDR3 bases: TGTGCCAGCAGGCTCGAAGCGGGACTGCAGGGGGCCAATCAGCCCCAGCATTTT. Translation gives CASRLEAGLQGANQPQHF.